One sample yielded the 24 T cell receptor beta chains listed below, sequenced in a study of T-cell memory formation after mild COVID-19. TCRdb fed the 5' RACE reads into MiXCR, producing one record per CDR3 protein. The table records 550,000 to 700,000 distinct CDR3 sequences, around 17% of them present only once. Sequenced sample: PBMCs or a T cell subset sorted from them (not recorded which). The receptors here all came from an adult woman who had mild COVID-19 (a few samples of this study predate the infection). Cell type and time point are not known.

This chain uses TRBV7-6 with TRBJ2-7; the D call may be TRBD1 or TRBD2 (6 bases each). Germline loops: CDR1 SGHVS, CDR2 FNYEAQ. V was cut by 5 bases and J by 7 bases, with 12 bases left in between. The CDR3 contains 12 residues. This CDR3 reads CASSPRGEEQYF. The DNA of the CDR3 is TGTGCCAGCAGCCCTAGGGGGGAGGAGCAGTACTTC.

This clonotype was counted between two and nine times. The chain couples TRBV3-1 to TRBJ2-2; the D gene is possibly TRBD2 (6 bases). Trimming removed 4 bases from V and 5 bases from J, with 11 bases in between. CDR1 is LGHDT and CDR2 is YNNKEL in the germline V gene (reference sequence). The CDR3 sequence is 14 residues long. The CDR3 DNA sequence: TGTGCCAGCAGCCCGGGGGAGTGGACCGGGGAGCTGTTTTTT. Protein product: CASSPGEWTGELFF.

The chain carries TRBV12-3 or TRBV12-4 and TRBJ1-1, with TRBD1 as a possible D gene (5 bases). V lost 3 bases and J lost 4, with 12 bases in between. CDR3 length: 14 residues. The CDR3 DNA follows: TGTGCCAGCAGTTTTCATGGGGGAGGCACTGAAGCTTTCTTT. This gives the protein CASSFHGGGTEAFF.

This clonotype was recorded a few times. The chain combines TRBV3-1 with TRBJ2-5; D could derive from TRBD1 or TRBD2 (5 bases each). The V and J ends lost 1 base and 2 bases respectively, with 14 bases between them. Germline assignment: CDR1 LGHDT and CDR2 YNNKEL (reference sequence). The CDR3 spans 16 residues. This CDR3 is CASSQVFGAGQETQYF. The CDR3, as DNA: TGTGCCAGCAGCCAAGTTTTCGGGGCAGGACAAGAGACCCAGTACTTC.

This clonotype was seen a few times. The chain has TRBV7-8 and TRBJ1-5; D is ambiguous. V was cut by 5 bases and J by 8 bases, with 22 bases left in between. CDR1 is SGHVS, CDR2 FQNEAQ, per germline. The CDR3 has 16 residues. The CDR3 DNA is TGTGCCAGCAGCCCCCAAGGTACACAAAGAAATAAGCCCCAGCATTTT. Translated: CASSPQGTQRNKPQHF.

This clonotype has a handful of counts. This chain uses TRBV7-2 with TRBJ2-3; D is possibly TRBD1 (6 bases). The CDR3 spans 15 residues. CDR1 SGHTA and CDR2 FQGNSA come from the germline V gene. With 6 bases removed from V and 2 bases from J, the gap between germline ends came to 15 bases. In DNA form, the CDR3 reads TGTGCCAGCAGAAAAGGGACGGGACACACAGATACGCAGTATTTT. Its translation: CASRKGTGHTDTQYF.

The V call is TRBV15, the J call TRBJ1-1; D is uncertain. The length of the CDR3 is 14 residues. In germline, CDR1 is LNHNV, CDR2 YYDKDF (reference sequence). The V end was cut by 3 bases, the J end by 0 bases, with 8 bases between. Here the CDR3 DNA reads TGTGCCACCAGCAGGGAAGTCCTGAACACTGAAGCTTTCTTT. Its protein is CATSREVLNTEAFF.

CDR3 in amino acids: CASSPLADKETQYF. The CDR3 region has the DNA TGTGCCAGCAGCCCCCTTGCGGACAAAGAGACCCAGTACTTC. V usage is TRBV2 and J usage is TRBJ2-5, with a tentative D call TRBD1 (5 bases). Deletions cut 6 bases from V and 3 bases from J, with 14 bases between. The CDR3 length is 14 residues. In germline, CDR1 is SNHLY, CDR2 FYNNEI.

This clonotype was seen repeatedly, ten times or more. The CDR3, as DNA: TGTGCCAGCAGCCCAGGGGCCCCTTACAATGAGCAGTTCTTC. Amino acid sequence: CASSPGAPYNEQFF. The chain links TRBV7-8 to TRBJ2-1, with D perhaps matching TRBD1 (6 bases). Between the trimmed V and J ends, which lost 5 bases and 4 bases, there was a span of 12 bases. From germline, CDR1 is SGHVS and CDR2 FQNEAQ. CDR3 length equals 14 residues.

This sequence joins TRBV25-1 and TRBJ2-3; possible D gene TRBD1, 6 bases. The germline gives CDR1 MGHDK, CDR2 SYGVNS. V dropped 4 bases and J dropped 3 bases, with 11 bases sitting between them. This CDR3 is 14 amino acids long. The CDR3 region is CASSVVQGTDTQYF. CDR3 bases: TGTGCCAGCAGTGTAGTACAGGGAACAGATACGCAGTATTTT.

This clonotype turned up a few times. The CDR3 sequence is CASSYSISGRTDPRTDTQYF. The CDR3 DNA sequence: TGTGCCAGCAGTTACTCGATTAGCGGGAGGACCGACCCGAGAACAGATACGCAGTATTTT. The rearrangement links TRBV6-2 or TRBV6-3 to TRBJ2-3; 10 bases line up with TRBD2. V gave up 0 bases and J gave up 3 bases; unmatched junction bases: 15. Germline CDR1 is MNHEY and CDR2 is SVGEGT. This CDR3 contains 20 residues.

This chain links TRBV5-6 with TRBJ2-5, with D perhaps matching TRBD1 or TRBD2 (5 bases each). This CDR3 spans 14 amino acids. V was shortened by 1 base and J by 9 bases, with 16 bases between the two germline ends. The germline V gene encodes CDR1 SGHDT and CDR2 YYEEEE. This CDR3 reads CASSLWGNAIAQYF. In DNA form, the CDR3 reads TGTGCCAGCAGCTTGTGGGGGAACGCCATTGCCCAGTACTTC.

The chain joins TRBV7-9 to TRBJ1-1; 9 bases fit TRBD1. V lost 1 base and J lost 9; bases outside the gene matches: 3. CDR3 length: 13 residues. Per germline, CDR1 SEHNR and CDR2 FQNEAQ (reference sequence). The CDR3, as DNA: TGTGCCAGCAGCTTAGTAGGACAGGGGAAAGCTTTCTTT. The encoded protein is CASSLVGQGKAFF.

This clonotype has just a few counts. This chain links TRBV29-1 with TRBJ1-1; maybe TRBD1 (5 bases). Germline CDR1 is SQVTM and CDR2 is ANQGSEA. Trimming took 4 bases from V and 1 from J, leaving 13 bases between them. The CDR3 length is 14 residues. The DNA for the CDR3 is TGCAGCGTTGCGGGACGGCTGTCGAACACTGAAGCTTTCTTT. It is translated as CSVAGRLSNTEAFF.

The chain joins TRBV15 to TRBJ2-3, with D perhaps matching TRBD2 (5 bases). The CDR3 extends over 16 amino acids. Germline lookup yields CDR1 LNHNV and CDR2 YYDKDF (reference sequence). Trimming cost V 5 bases and J 5 bases, with 20 bases left between them. CDR3 DNA sequence: TGTGCCACCAGCGGCCTCAGGACTGCGTTAGAAGATACGCAGTATTTT. Its protein product is CATSGLRTALEDTQYF.

This clonotype turned up a few times. This rearrangement joins TRBV7-3 to TRBJ2-2, with 12 bases that match TRBD2. The ends lost 6 bases at V and 7 bases at J; junction bases unmatched: 3. Germline V lookup: CDR1 SGHTA, CDR2 FQGTGA. This CDR3 has 14 residues. DNA of the CDR3: TGTGCCAGCAGTGGACTAGCGGGAATCGGGGAGCTGTTTTTT. Its translation: CASSGLAGIGELFF.

The rearrangement links TRBV6-1 to TRBJ1-1; no clear D gene. Germline lookup yields CDR1 MNHNS and CDR2 SASEGT. Between the trimmed V and J ends, which lost 8 bases and 1 base, there was a span of 11 bases. CDR3 length: 13 residues. Here the CDR3 DNA reads TGTGCCAGCCAACGGACGGGGAACACTGAAGCTTTCTTT. Protein: CASQRTGNTEAFF.

The table lists this clonotype with a few counts. The gene calls are TRBV14 and TRBJ2-7; the D is unclear. The CDR3 loop spans 16 amino acids. V gave up 0 bases and J gave up 4 bases, with 16 bases separating them. CDR1 is SGHDN and CDR2 is FVKESK in the germline V gene. CDR3 region: CASSQENSPRSYEQYF. The CDR3 DNA reads TGTGCCAGCAGCCAAGAAAACAGCCCTAGGTCTTACGAGCAGTACTTC. The full variable domain, with the rest looked up from reference TRBV14 and TRBJ2-7, is EAGVTQFPSHSVIEKGQTVTLRCDPISGHDNLYWYRRVMGKEIKFLLHFVKESKQDESGMPNNRFLAERTGGTYSTLKVQPAELEDSGVYFCASSQENSPRSYEQYFGPGTRLTVT.

V usage is TRBV15 and J usage is TRBJ2-3; D may match TRBD1 or TRBD2 (6 bases each). V shed 5 bases and J shed 2 bases, with 17 bases lying between them. Germline CDR1 reads LNHNV; CDR2 reads YYDKDF (reference sequence). CDR3 length: 16 amino acids. CDR3 DNA sequence: TGTGCCACCAGCTACCAACAGGGACTGTCCACAGATACGCAGTATTTT. This encodes CATSYQQGLSTDTQYF.

The chain couples TRBV5-5 to TRBJ2-7, with 8 bases aligning to TRBD2. V gave up 4 bases and J gave up 6 bases; unmatched junction bases: 15. CDR3 length: 16 amino acids. Germline CDR1 is SGHKS and CDR2 is YYEKEE (reference sequence). The CDR3 DNA reads as TGTGCCAGCAGCCCCCGGGGGGGGGACCTACCTTTCGAGCAGTACTTC. Its translation: CASSPRGGDLPFEQYF.

This clonotype was observed many times. The CDR3 loop is CASSVEKGAKGTDTQYF. Here the CDR3 DNA reads TGTGCCAGCAGCGTAGAGAAAGGGGCGAAAGGCACAGATACGCAGTATTTT. V is TRBV9 and J is TRBJ2-3; possible D gene TRBD1, 5 bases. CDR1 and CDR2 from the germline V gene are SGDLS and YYNGEE. V lost 0 bases to trimming and J lost 1 base, with 15 bases between them. The CDR3 consists of 17 residues.

This clonotype has more than one count but fewer than ten. Germline and junction disagree at one end, which may indicate a read error. The chain couples TRBV6-4 to TRBJ2-7; 7 bases are shared with TRBD1. Germline lookup yields CDR1 MRHNA and CDR2 SNTAGT. The CDR3 runs 13 residues. CDR3 amino acids: CASSAGTPGQQDF. CDR3 in DNA: TGTGCCAGCAGTGCTGGGACCCCGGGACAGCAAGACTTC.

The CDR3 spells CASSVVSRNTEAFF. DNA for the CDR3: TGTGCCAGCAGCGTAGTCTCCAGAAACACTGAAGCTTTCTTT. The V gene is TRBV9, the J gene TRBJ1-1; no reliable D call. V lost 0 bases, J lost 2 bases, and 8 bases lay in between. This CDR3 region has 14 residues. CDR1 SGDLS and CDR2 YYNGEE come from the germline V gene.

There are many counts of this clonotype. V usage is TRBV3-1 and J usage is TRBJ2-6; 7 bases fit TRBD1. Germline V gene sequence: CDR1 LGHDT, CDR2 YNNKEL (reference sequence). Trimming took 1 base from V and 3 from J; bases not matched to a gene: 0. The CDR3 runs to 15 residues. The CDR3 nucleotides are TGTGCCAGCAGCCAAGGGACAGGTGGGGCCAACGTCCTGACTTTC. Amino acids: CASSQGTGGANVLTF.